The present entry profiles one TCR beta chain with its context. As handled by the study authors: Reference gene primer amplification in the assay estimated nucleated cell counts. The data were produced by immunoSEQ multiplex PCR, yet TCRdb's version contains in-frame clones alone and is incomplete. The V and J calls and the clone size are those of that table, but D and trimming were determined from the DNA. In the table there are about 200,000 clones, around 84% of which are singletons. This entry belongs to a study of blood T cell repertoires in COVID-19. Study background: The study drew acute and convalescent COVID-19 samples from the United States, Italy and Spain.

The CDR3 has 14 residues. V dropped 6 bases and J dropped 2 bases, with 14 bases sitting between them. From germline, CDR1 is MNHEY and CDR2 SVGEGT. The specimen sequenced was peripheral blood. The chain couples TRBV6-2 or TRBV6-3 to TRBJ2-7; a possible D gene is TRBD2 (5 bases). The receptor was isolated from a woman older than 75 with acute or convalescent COVID-19. Here the CDR3 DNA reads TGTGCCAGCAGCCACCCGACACTAGCCTACGAGCAGTACTTC. Residues: CASSHPTLAYEQYF.